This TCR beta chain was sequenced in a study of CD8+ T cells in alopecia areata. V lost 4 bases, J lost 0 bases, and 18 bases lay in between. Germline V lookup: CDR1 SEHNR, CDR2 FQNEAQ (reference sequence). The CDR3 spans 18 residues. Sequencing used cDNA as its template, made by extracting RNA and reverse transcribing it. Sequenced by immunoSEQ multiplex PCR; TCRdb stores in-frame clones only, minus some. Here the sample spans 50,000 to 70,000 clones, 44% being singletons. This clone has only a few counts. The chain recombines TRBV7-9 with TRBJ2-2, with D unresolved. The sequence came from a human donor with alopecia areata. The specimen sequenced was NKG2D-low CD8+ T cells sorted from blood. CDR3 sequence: CASSSTRTSPPNTGELFF. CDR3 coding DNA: TGTGCCAGCAGCTCTACCAGGACGTCCCCCCCGAACACCGGGGAGCTGTTTTTT.